The 29 T cell receptor beta chains reported below all come from one sample, sequenced in a study of cytomegalovirus exposure and HLA in healthy donors listed by TCRdb under 2017. The method was the immunoSEQ multiplex PCR assay. A mixture of 60 forward primers for TCR Vbeta segments and 13 reverse primers for TCR Jbeta segments was used in the multiplex PCR. Entries here come from immuneACCESS through TCRdb and include only in-frame sequences with V and J called. Some clones fail to appear in such tables; in the studies checked, an unresolved V gene covers under half of the shortfall, and the cause of the remainder is unknown. The sample data list some 210,000 clones, and about 90% of these were observed just once. In total, the top ten clones hold 1% to 1.5% of the sample. Material for sequencing was PBMCs. The receptors derive from a man aged 25 to 45 in good health and CMV-seronegative.

This clone appeared a few times. The rearrangement uses TRBV7-2 and TRBJ2-5, with 12 bases lining up with TRBD1. CDR3 length equals 16 residues. Losses at the gene ends were 5 bases for V and 2 bases for J; bases not matched to a gene: 6. Germline V gene lookup returns CDR1 SGHTA and CDR2 FQGNSA. CDR3 coding DNA: TGTGCCAGCAGCCTGAGGGACAGGGGGCTGCAAGAGACCCAGTACTTC. It is translated as CASSLRDRGLQETQYF.

This clone was seen only a few times. V is TRBV7-8 and J is TRBJ2-7; TRBD2 agrees at 9 bases. The CDR3 is made up of 16 amino acids. Trimming cost V 1 base and J 2 bases; bases outside gene matches: 6. Germline V gene sequence: CDR1 SGHVS, CDR2 FQNEAQ. The CDR3 DNA reads as TGTGCCAGCAGCTTAGAACCGGGACTAGCAACCTACGAGCAGTACTTC. This gives the protein CASSLEPGLATYEQYF.

The chain recombines TRBV2 with TRBJ2-1, with a tentative D call TRBD1 (5 bases). V gave up 2 bases and J gave up 0 bases, with 11 bases separating them. The CDR3 runs to 16 residues. CDR1 is SNHLY and CDR2 is FYNNEI in the germline V gene. This CDR3 is CASSEQGPVSYNEQFF. The CDR3 DNA follows: TGTGCCAGCAGTGAACAGGGTCCCGTCTCCTACAATGAGCAGTTCTTC.

The chain couples TRBV6-1 to TRBJ1-6; D gene uncertain. This CDR3 spans 14 amino acids. V was pared by 3 bases and J by 5 bases, with 8 bases between. CDR1 and CDR2 from the germline V gene are MNHNS and SASEGT. The DNA of the CDR3 is TGTGCCAGCAGTGACGCGGATAATAATTCACCCCTCCACTTT. Residues: CASSDADNNSPLHF.

The chain recombines TRBV2 with TRBJ2-3; D remains ambiguous. The CDR3 has 12 amino acids. The V gene lost 5 bases and the J gene lost 5 bases, with 8 bases spanning the gap. Germline V lookup: CDR1 SNHLY, CDR2 FYNNEI. The CDR3 here is CASSTGRDTQYF. The CDR3 DNA follows: TGTGCCAGCAGTACTGGTCGAGATACGCAGTATTTT.

The J gene is TRBJ1-3, the V gene TRBV2, with D possibly TRBD1 on 5 matching bases. Germline V gene lookup returns CDR1 SNHLY and CDR2 FYNNEI. V dropped 8 bases and J dropped 0 bases, with 11 bases sitting between them. The CDR3 contains 14 residues. CDR3 DNA: TGTGCCAGCGGGGGGTACTCCTCTGGAAACACCATATATTTT. It specifies CASGGYSSGNTIYF.

This chain joins TRBV7-2 and TRBJ1-4; 8 bases are shared with TRBD1. Germline V gene data show CDR1 as SGHTA and CDR2 as FQGNSA. The length of the CDR3 is 14 residues. V lost 5 bases and J lost 6; bases outside the gene matches: 5. In nucleotides, the CDR3 is TGTGCCAGCAGCGCAGACAGGGGCGATGAAAAACTGTTTTTT. It encodes CASSADRGDEKLFF.

The J gene is TRBJ1-1, the V gene TRBV15, with D maybe TRBD1 (6 bases). Between the trimmed V and J ends, which lost 3 bases and 6 bases, there was a span of 14 bases. Germline assignment: CDR1 LNHNV and CDR2 YYDKDF (reference sequence). The CDR3 loop spans 14 amino acids. The CDR3 DNA is TGTGCCACCAGCAGCGTTATACAGGGAGCTGAAGCTTTCTTT. This translates into CATSSVIQGAEAFF.

This chain connects TRBV10-3 to TRBJ1-5, with TRBD1 as a possible D gene (6 bases). Germline V gene data show CDR1 as ENHRY and CDR2 as SYGVKD. The length of the CDR3 is 13 residues. The V end lost 6 bases, the J end lost 7 bases, and 13 bases lay between the germline ends. CDR3 in amino acids: CAISAGESQPQHF. The CDR3 DNA is TGTGCCATCAGCGCAGGGGAAAGCCAGCCCCAGCATTTT.

The chain combines TRBV5-1 with TRBJ2-5, with D maybe TRBD1 (6 bases). Germline CDR1 reads SGHRS; CDR2 reads YFSETQ. Trimming pared 2 bases from V and 8 bases from J, leaving 19 bases between. The CDR3 is 15 residues long. CDR3 sequence: CASSFRTVNGATQYF. The CDR3 DNA reads TGCGCCAGCAGCTTCCGGACAGTAAATGGGGCTACCCAGTACTTC. The variable domain in full, with the rest retrieved from reference TRBV5-1 and TRBJ2-5, is KAGVTQTPRYLIKTRGQQVTLSCSPISGHRSVSWYQQTPGQGLQFLFEYFSETQRNKGNFPGRFSGRQFSNSRSEMNVSTLELGDSALYLCASSFRTVNGATQYFGPGTRLLVL.

This rearrangement joins TRBV7-2 to TRBJ1-1, with 9 bases lining up with TRBD1. Germline CDR1 is SGHTA and CDR2 is FQGNSA. With V trimmed by 0 bases and J by 1 base, 12 bases remained unmatched. CDR3 length: 19 residues. CDR3 sequence reads: CASSLARRLGTGRNTEAFF. The CDR3 coding sequence is TGTGCCAGCAGCTTAGCGAGGAGGCTGGGGACAGGGCGGAACACTGAAGCTTTCTTT.

The CDR3 reads CASSAQQTTNNEQFF. The CDR3 DNA reads TGTGCCAGCAGCGCCCAACAAACAACCAATAATGAGCAGTTCTTC. The chain combines TRBV7-2 with TRBJ2-1, with D unresolved. Trimming took off 5 bases at V and 7 bases at J, with 18 bases between the two ends. Germline CDR1 is SGHTA and CDR2 is FQGNSA. This CDR3 is built from 15 residues.

The chain couples TRBV28 to TRBJ2-7, with D maybe TRBD1 (5 bases). Trimming stripped 2 bases from V and 0 bases from J, with 11 bases between. CDR3 length equals 15 residues. From germline, CDR1 is MDHEN and CDR2 SYDVKM. In DNA form, the CDR3 reads TGTGCCAGCAGTTTAATGGACACCGCCTCCTACGAGCAGTACTTC. Its translation is CASSLMDTASYEQYF.

This clone was counted at least ten times. V gene TRBV5-1 combines with J gene TRBJ2-7, with TRBD2 matching 10 bases. Germline CDR1 is SGHRS and CDR2 is YFSETQ. J was trimmed by 3 bases and V by 1 base; bases with no gene match: 4. This CDR3 spans 15 amino acids. CDR3 DNA: TGCGCCAGCAGCTTGTCCAGCGGGGGGGTCTACGAGCAGTACTTC. Residues: CASSLSSGGVYEQYF.

The chain has TRBV12-2 and TRBJ2-5; TRBD1, the table's D call, was not compared with the DNA. TRBV12-2 is reported as a pseudogene. The length of the CDR3 is 16 residues. The CDR3 DNA reads TGTGCAAGTCGCCTACCGGGACAGGGGAGGGGAGAGACCCAGTACTTC. Translation gives CASRLPGQGRGETQYF.

The chain uses TRBV20-1 and TRBJ2-5; D call uncertain. This CDR3 region has 10 residues. CDR1 DFQATT and CDR2 SNEGSKA come from the germline V gene (reference sequence). The V and J ends lost 4 bases and 5 bases respectively, with 5 bases between them. The CDR3 spells CSATSETQYF. As DNA, the CDR3 is TGCAGTGCTACATCCGAGACCCAGTACTTC.

Here the CDR3 DNA reads TGCGCCAGCAGCCCAGACACCTCCTACGAGCAGTACTTC. Encoded protein: CASSPDTSYEQYF. This chain uses TRBV5-1 with TRBJ2-7; D not resolved. Looked up from germline, CDR1 is SGHRS and CDR2 is YFSETQ. CDR3 length: 13 amino acids. Trimming removed 4 bases from V and 0 bases from J, with 8 bases in between.

The V gene is TRBV6-5, the J gene TRBJ1-1; 7 nucleotides line up with TRBD1. Germline CDR1 reads MNHEY; CDR2 reads SVGAGI. With V trimmed by 2 bases and J by 8 bases, 14 bases remained unmatched. The CDR3 has 16 residues. The CDR3 loop is CASSYGTDQLTGEAFF. The CDR3 DNA reads as TGTGCCAGCAGTTACGGGACAGACCAACTAACGGGGGAAGCTTTCTTT.

DNA for the CDR3: TGTGCCAGCAGTTACTCGGGGGGCACTGAAGCTTTCTTT. Its translation is CASSYSGGTEAFF. The genes are TRBV6-6 and TRBJ1-1; D possibly corresponds to TRBD1 (5 bases). CDR1 MNHNY and CDR2 SVGAGI come from the germline V gene (reference sequence). V was pared by 0 bases and J by 4 bases, with 6 bases between. This CDR3 contains 13 residues.

This clone has a single count. This chain connects TRBV7-8 to TRBJ1-1, with unresolved D. This CDR3 is built from 14 residues. Trimming shortened V by 1 base and J by 0 bases, and 6 bases separated the two germline ends. Per germline, CDR1 SGHVS and CDR2 FQNEAQ. The CDR3 here is CASSLGALNTEAFF. CDR3 DNA: TGTGCCAGCAGCTTAGGAGCCCTGAACACTGAAGCTTTCTTT.

The genes are TRBV10-2 and TRBJ2-1, with 7 bases aligning to TRBD2. This CDR3 is 14 amino acids long. Looked up from germline, CDR1 is WSHSY and CDR2 is SAAADI. Trimming at V came to 2 bases and at J to 4 bases, leaving 2 bases not matched to a gene. This CDR3 is CASSETSAYNEQFF. In DNA form, the CDR3 reads TGCGCCAGCAGTGAGACTAGCGCGTACAATGAGCAGTTCTTC.

This clone was counted once. The V call is TRBV7-2, the J call TRBJ2-1; TRBD2 agrees at 10 bases. The CDR3 has 16 residues. With V trimmed by 1 base and J by 4 bases, 4 bases remained unmatched. Per germline, CDR1 SGHTA and CDR2 FQGNSA. In DNA form, the CDR3 reads TGTGCCAGCAGCTTAGACCCACTAGCGGGGTACAATGAGCAGTTCTTC. Translation gives CASSLDPLAGYNEQFF.

V gene TRBV5-4 combines with J gene TRBJ2-7; D is perhaps TRBD2 (5 bases). CDR1 and CDR2 from the germline V gene are SGHNT and YYREEE (reference sequence). Trimming left V 7 bases short and J 0 bases short, with 11 bases between. The CDR3 runs to 13 residues. The CDR3, as DNA: TGTGCCAGCCGAGGGCAGGACTCCTACGAGCAGTACTTC. Protein sequence: CASRGQDSYEQYF.

This sequence joins TRBV7-8 and TRBJ1-1; D is undetermined. The V gene's germline CDR1 is SGHVS and CDR2 FQNEAQ. V lost 5 bases and J lost 6, with 16 bases in between. This CDR3 is built from 14 residues. The CDR3 DNA sequence: TGTGCCAGCAGCCCAACCGAGGGAAACTCTGAAGCTTTCTTT. The encoded protein is CASSPTEGNSEAFF.

The chain links TRBV10-1 to TRBJ2-7; TRBD1 matches at 8 bases. The CDR3 has 13 amino acids. From germline, CDR1 is WNHNN and CDR2 SYGVQD (reference sequence). V dropped 5 bases and J dropped 5; count of bases not matched to a gene: 5. CDR3 sequence reads: CASSRTGSHEQYF. The CDR3 nucleotides are TGCGCCAGCAGTCGGACAGGGTCCCACGAGCAGTACTTC.

The J gene is TRBJ2-5, the V gene TRBV5-5; TRBD2 aligns across 7 bases. The CDR3 sequence is 15 residues long. Germline V gene lookup returns CDR1 SGHKS and CDR2 YYEKEE (reference sequence). The V segment lost 0 bases and the J segment 1 base; nucleotides outside the gene matches: 3. This CDR3 is CASSLAASGQETQYF. The DNA of the CDR3 is TGTGCCAGCAGCTTGGCGGCTAGCGGCCAAGAGACCCAGTACTTC.

This chain joins TRBV18 and TRBJ1-1, with D possibly matching TRBD1 (6 bases). The CDR3 loop spans 15 amino acids. V lost 3 bases and J lost 0, with 11 bases in between. Germline assignment: CDR1 KGHSH and CDR2 LQKENI. Here the CDR3 DNA reads TGTGCCAGCTCACCTACCAGGGGCCTGAACACTGAAGCTTTCTTT. Protein product: CASSPTRGLNTEAFF.

As DNA, the CDR3 is TGTGCCAGCAGCTTGGTAGGAGCAGGGGGAAAAAACTACGAGCAGTACTTC. Translating it yields CASSLVGAGGKNYEQYF. The chain has TRBV5-4 and TRBJ2-5; TRBD1 agrees at 7 bases. The DNA end is a closer match to TRBJ2-7, so the J assignment may be wrong. The CDR3 has 17 residues. Per germline, CDR1 SGHNT and CDR2 YYREEE (reference sequence).

This clone was counted a single time. The V call is TRBV4-3, the J call TRBJ2-5; D might be TRBD2 (5 bases). Germline V gene sequence: CDR1 LGHNA, CDR2 YSLEER. This CDR3 has 13 residues. V shed 0 bases and J shed 5 bases, with 7 bases lying between them. The CDR3 protein is CASSQDVAETQYF. CDR3 nucleotide sequence: TGCGCCAGCAGCCAAGATGTAGCGGAGACCCAGTACTTC.